The 21 T cell receptor beta chains in this list originate from one sample, sequenced in a study of blood T cells in healthy people across ages. With a J-beta primer mix and a sample-barcoded 5' primer, a second PCR ran about 7 to 12 cycles. TCRdb redid the calling of the 5' RACE reads with MiXCR, one entry per CDR3 protein. Of about 900,000 distinct CDR3 sequences listed, about 62% are singletons. The specimen was blood. Every receptor here comes from a man aged 25 to 40 in good health.

The rearrangement uses TRBV9 and TRBJ2-5, with D possibly TRBD1 on 5 matching bases. Per the germline V gene, CDR1 is SGDLS and CDR2 is YYNGEE. Trimming took off 0 bases at V and 5 bases at J, with 14 bases between the two ends. This CDR3 region has 15 residues. CDR3 nucleotide sequence: TGTGCCAGCAGCGTAGGGGGAAGGGGCCTGGAGACCCAGTACTTC. Translation: CASSVGGRGLETQYF. Combining the CDR3 with reference TRBV9 and TRBJ2-5 gives the whole variable domain DSGVTQTPKHLITATGQRVTLRCSPRSGDLSVYWYQQSLDQGLQFLIQYYNGEERAKGNILERFSAQQFPDLHSELNLSSLELGDSALYFCASSVGGRGLETQYFGPGTRLLVL.

DNA for the CDR3: TGTGCCAGCAGTGTGACAGGGGGAGGGTACAATGAGCAGTTCTTC. Translated: CASSVTGGGYNEQFF. The gene calls are TRBV6-4 and TRBJ2-1; 9 nucleotides line up with TRBD1. This CDR3 contains 15 residues. Germline lookup yields CDR1 MRHNA and CDR2 SNTAGT. V was pared by 4 bases and J by 4 bases, with 5 bases of the junction left unmatched.

The chain has TRBV13 and TRBJ2-6; 7 bases map to TRBD1. The germline CDR1 and CDR2 sequences are PRHDT and FYEKMQ (reference sequence). This CDR3 region has 18 residues. Trimming removed 1 base from V and 0 bases from J; junction bases left unmatched: 6. Written as DNA, the CDR3 is TGTGCCAGCAGCTTAGATCATGCAGGGGGCTCTGGGGCCAACGTCCTGACTTTC. As protein: CASSLDHAGGSGANVLTF.

The chain combines TRBV27 with TRBJ1-1; D is ambiguous. V dropped 5 bases and J dropped 6 bases, with 22 bases sitting between them. The CDR3 contains 16 residues. Germline V gene lookup returns CDR1 MNHEY and CDR2 SMNVEV (reference sequence). CDR3 region: CASSRASRSPMPEAFF. The CDR3 nucleotides are TGTGCCAGCAGTCGCGCCTCGAGGAGCCCGATGCCTGAAGCTTTCTTT.

This rearrangement joins TRBV7-2 to TRBJ2-1; a possible D gene is TRBD1 (6 bases). Germline lookup yields CDR1 SGHTA and CDR2 FQGNSA. Between the trimmed V and J ends, which lost 5 bases and 0 bases, there was a span of 11 bases. This CDR3 is built from 15 residues. This CDR3 reads CASSPGTFSYNEQFF. CDR3 DNA sequence: TGTGCCAGCAGCCCCGGGACATTCTCCTACAATGAGCAGTTCTTC.

This chain links TRBV5-1 with TRBJ2-1; TRBD1 matches at 8 bases. The ends lost 0 bases at V and 8 bases at J; junction bases unmatched: 7. The germline V gene has CDR1 SGHRS and CDR2 YFSETQ. The CDR3 extends over 15 amino acids. The CDR3 nucleotides read TGCGCCAGCAGCTTGGGACAGGGGTATATCGATGAGCAGTTCTTC. It encodes CASSLGQGYIDEQFF.

For the CDR3, the DNA is TGCGCCAGCAGCTTGGAGGGACAGAGCCAGCCCCAGCATTTT. It encodes CASSLEGQSQPQHF. V is TRBV5-1 and J is TRBJ1-5; TRBD1 aligns across 7 bases. Per germline, CDR1 SGHRS and CDR2 YFSETQ. The CDR3 length is 14 residues. J gave up 7 bases and V 0 bases, and 4 bases lay outside the gene matches. Complete variable domain (other parts from reference TRBV5-1 and TRBJ1-5): KAGVTQTPRYLIKTRGQQVTLSCSPISGHRSVSWYQQTPGQGLQFLFEYFSETQRNKGNFPGRFSGRQFSNSRSEMNVSTLELGDSALYLCASSLEGQSQPQHFGDGTRLSIL.

V and J are TRBV7-9 and TRBJ1-1; a possible D gene is TRBD1 (6 bases). This CDR3 comprises 15 residues. The V gene's germline CDR1 is SEHNR and CDR2 FQNEAQ (reference sequence). V lost 6 bases to trimming and J lost 1 base, with 15 bases between them. The chain's CDR3 is CASSLPLDRNTEAFF. In DNA form, the CDR3 reads TGTGCCAGCAGTCTACCCCTGGACAGGAACACTGAAGCTTTCTTT.

This clonotype has more than one count but fewer than ten. V and J are TRBV5-1 and TRBJ2-5; 8 bases fit TRBD1. TRBJ2-7 matches the DNA end more closely, so the J call is doubtful. Germline V gene sequence: CDR1 SGHRS, CDR2 YFSETQ. The CDR3 totals 16 residues. CDR3 in amino acids: CASSQEQTGTGDEQYF. DNA of the CDR3: TGCGCCAGCAGCCAGGAACAGACCGGGACAGGCGACGAGCAGTACTTC.

A single count supports this clonotype. This chain connects TRBV27 to TRBJ2-1; weak D call: TRBD2 (6 bases). There are 16 residues in the CDR3. V lost 3 bases and J 4 bases, leaving 16 bases between the germline ends. CDR1 and CDR2 from the germline V gene are MNHEY and SMNVEV (reference sequence). CDR3 DNA sequence: TGTGCCAGCAGTTTCCTTTGGGACTCCACGTACAATGAGCAGTTCTTC. It specifies CASSFLWDSTYNEQFF.

The chain employs TRBV9 and TRBJ2-1; TRBD2 aligns across 8 bases. J lost 3 bases, V lost 4 bases, and 3 bases had no gene match. CDR3 length equals 14 residues. The germline CDR1 and CDR2 sequences are SGDLS and YYNGEE. CDR3 sequence: CASSRTSLYNEQFF. The CDR3 coding sequence is TGTGCCAGCAGCCGGACTAGCCTCTACAATGAGCAGTTCTTC.

This clonotype has only a few counts. The chain combines TRBV6-2 or TRBV6-3 with TRBJ2-5; 9 nucleotides agree with TRBD1. The V and J ends lost 6 bases and 5 bases, in that order; junction bases with no gene match: 7. CDR3 length equals 14 residues. Germline CDR1 reads MNHEY; CDR2 reads SVGEGT. CDR3: CASRGTGTGETQYF. The CDR3 DNA reads as TGTGCCAGCAGGGGCACGGGGACAGGGGAGACCCAGTACTTC.

As to this clonotype: One end of the junction is discordant with germline, which a read error may explain. V and J are TRBV7-9 and TRBJ2-1; D is unclear. The CDR3 totals 12 residues. CDR1 is SEHNR, CDR2 FQNEAQ, per germline (reference sequence). The CDR3 loop is CASTLDGDEQFF. CDR3 bases: TGTGCCAGCACCTTAGATGGGGATGAGCAGTTCTTC.

V and J are TRBV9 and TRBJ2-7; 7 positions agree with TRBD2. The CDR3 is 15 residues long. Germline CDR1 is SGDLS and CDR2 is YYNGEE. The trim removed 0 bases at V and 3 bases at J, leaving 6 bases unmatched. CDR3 DNA: TGTGCCAGCAGCGTAGCCCCGGGACTACGCTACGAGCAGTACTTC. It is translated as CASSVAPGLRYEQYF.

The rearrangement uses TRBV27 and TRBJ2-7; 10 positions agree with TRBD1. V dropped 5 bases and J dropped 5; count of bases not matched to a gene: 9. The CDR3 length is 15 residues. Germline lookup yields CDR1 MNHEY and CDR2 SMNVEV (reference sequence). CDR3 nucleotides: TGTGCCAGCAGTCCCGTGGGACAGGGGTACCACGAGCAGTACTTC. Protein sequence: CASSPVGQGYHEQYF.

Remarks on this clonotype: A read error may produce the germline difference seen at one junction end. V is TRBV7-2 and J is TRBJ2-5, with 11 bases aligning to TRBD2. This CDR3 is built from 16 residues. The germline gives CDR1 SGHTA, CDR2 FQGNSA. The CDR3 DNA follows: TGTGCCAGCAGCTTGGGGGTAGCGGGGGGGCAAGAGACCCTGTACTTC. It specifies CASSLGVAGGQETLYF.

This sequence joins TRBV7-9 and TRBJ2-2; TRBD1 aligns across 8 bases. Germline lookup yields CDR1 SEHNR and CDR2 FQNEAQ (reference sequence). V lost 5 bases, J lost 7 bases, and 9 bases stayed unmatched. CDR3 length equals 15 residues. CDR3 sequence reads: CASSVKTGEVGELFF. As DNA, the CDR3 is TGTGCCAGCAGCGTAAAGACAGGGGAGGTCGGGGAGCTGTTTTTT.

To note about this clonotype: One end of the junction fails to match germline, which may point to a read error. V and J are TRBV9 and TRBJ1-2; D might be TRBD1 (5 bases). Germline V gene data show CDR1 as SGDLS and CDR2 as YYNGEE. This CDR3 region has 15 residues. CDR3 amino acids: CASSGSDSRVEGYIF. The CDR3 DNA reads TGTGCCAGCAGCGGTAGTGACAGTCGAGTAGAAGGCTACATCTTC.

The V gene is TRBV4-3, the J gene TRBJ2-3; TRBD1 matches 8 bases. V dropped 3 bases and J dropped 1; count of bases not matched to a gene: 3. There are 15 residues in the CDR3. Germline V gives CDR1 LGHNA, CDR2 YSLEER. The CDR3 region is CASSQGQARTDTQYF. The CDR3 coding sequence is TGCGCCAGCAGCCAGGGACAGGCACGCACAGATACGCAGTATTTT.

This clonotype was counted only a few times. V usage is TRBV9 and J usage is TRBJ2-6; possibly TRBD1 or TRBD2 for D (6 bases each). V gave up 1 base and J gave up 0 bases, with 8 bases separating them. The CDR3 runs 16 residues. Per germline, CDR1 SGDLS and CDR2 YYNGEE. The CDR3 DNA reads TGTGCCAGCAGCGTAAGGGGGGACTCTGGGGCCAACGTCCTGACTTTC. Translating gives CASSVRGDSGANVLTF.

This clonotype was observed a few times. The chain carries TRBV7-2 and TRBJ2-3, with 8 nucleotides matching TRBD2. This CDR3 has 16 residues. Trimming cost V 0 bases and J 4 bases; bases outside gene matches: 6. Looked up from germline, CDR1 is SGHTA and CDR2 is FQGNSA. In nucleotides, the CDR3 is TGTGCCAGCAGCTTAGCGGTAGCGGGGTCGTCAGATACGCAGTATTTT. It codes for CASSLAVAGSSDTQYF.